The 26 T cell receptor beta chains reported below all come from one sample, sequenced in a study of CD8 T cells in ankylosing spondylitis. TCRdb processed the 5' RACE reads anew with MiXCR; each CDR3 protein has one entry. This sample has around 99,000 distinct CDR3 sequences, with about 8.8% found just once. The sample was blood, either unsorted or a sorted T cell fraction (not recorded which). These receptors came from a male donor with ankylosing spondylitis or in good health (not recorded which).

The chain joins TRBV7-2 to TRBJ1-1; D perhaps matches TRBD1 (5 bases). Germline V gene lookup returns CDR1 SGHTA and CDR2 FQGNSA. V was clipped by 1 base and J by 4 bases, with 10 bases between them. This CDR3 is 14 amino acids long. CDR3 loop: CASSLVQGSTEAFF. CDR3 nucleotide sequence: TGTGCCAGCAGCTTAGTTCAGGGTTCCACTGAAGCTTTCTTT.

DNA for the CDR3: TGTGCCAGCAGCTCTCCCGGGGGCCCTGTTAATGAGCAGTTCTTC. Protein product: CASSSPGGPVNEQFF. The J gene is TRBJ2-1, the V gene TRBV7-3; D might be TRBD1 or TRBD2, each matching 6 bases. From germline, CDR1 is SGHTA and CDR2 FQGTGA. V shed 4 bases and J shed 7 bases, with 17 bases lying between them. CDR3 length equals 15 residues. The whole variable domain, filled in from reference TRBV7-3 and TRBJ2-1, reads GAGVSQTPSNKVTEKGKYVELRCDPISGHTALYWYRQSLGQGPEFLIYFQGTGAADDSGLPNDRFFAVRPEGSVSTLKIQRTERGDSAVYLCASSSPGGPVNEQFFGPGTRLTVL.

This clonotype was picked up many times. CDR3 in DNA: TGCGCCAGCAGCTTGGGACAGACTGGGGCCAACGTCCTGACTTTC. Translation gives CASSLGQTGANVLTF. The rearrangement uses TRBV5-1 and TRBJ2-6, with D maybe TRBD1 (5 bases). The CDR3 runs 15 residues. CDR1 and CDR2 (germline): SGHRS, YFSETQ. V was pared by 0 bases and J by 2 bases, with 6 bases between.

In its sample, this clonotype was seen many times. The J gene is TRBJ2-2, the V gene TRBV9; D gene uncertain. CDR3 length: 13 amino acids. V was shortened by 0 bases and J by 3 bases, with 3 bases between the two germline ends. The germline V gene has CDR1 SGDLS and CDR2 YYNGEE. The CDR3 nucleotides are TGTGCCAGCAGCGTAGTCGACACCGGGGAGCTGTTTTTT. As protein: CASSVVDTGELFF. The whole variable domain, remainder taken from reference TRBV9 and TRBJ2-2, is DSGVTQTPKHLITATGQRVTLRCSPRSGDLSVYWYQQSLDQGLQFLIQYYNGEERAKGNILERFSAQQFPDLHSELNLSSLELGDSALYFCASSVVDTGELFFGEGSRLTVL.

In its sample, this clonotype was seen many times. The rearrangement uses TRBV4-1 and TRBJ2-1; D possibly corresponds to TRBD1 (6 bases). CDR3 size: 13 residues. V lost 5 bases and J lost 8, with 13 bases in between. The germline V gene encodes CDR1 MGHRA and CDR2 YSYEKL. The CDR3 DNA reads TGCGCCAGCAGCGCAACAGGGCTGGATGAGCAGTTCTTC. Protein: CASSATGLDEQFF.

Details on this clonotype: A clone one base away is much larger, so this may be a read error. This chain joins TRBV5-1 and TRBJ2-7; D unresolved. The V end was cut by 0 bases, the J end by 5 bases, with 15 bases between. Germline V gene lookup returns CDR1 SGHRS and CDR2 YFSETQ. This CDR3 is built from 15 residues. The CDR3 DNA is TGCGCCAGCAGCTTGGCCGCGGCAATCATAGACGAGCAGTACTTC. Protein: CASSLAAAIIDEQYF.

This clonotype was found many times. This chain links TRBV20-1 with TRBJ2-3; the D gene is possibly TRBD1 (5 bases). Trimming pared 0 bases from V and 6 bases from J, leaving 19 bases between. The CDR3 length is 16 residues. Germline CDR1 reads DFQATT; CDR2 reads SNEGSKA (reference sequence). The CDR3 DNA reads as TGCAGTGCTAGAGATGCCCTCTCAGCAGGGCCCGATACGCAGTATTTT. It specifies CSARDALSAGPDTQYF.

Many counts were recorded for this clonotype. The V gene is TRBV10-2, the J gene TRBJ1-5, with 10 bases aligning to TRBD1. After removal of 5 bases from V and 6 bases from J, the junction contained 4 bases not matched to a gene. The CDR3 runs 14 residues. Germline V CDR1 and CDR2: WSHSY, SAAADI. In nucleotides, the CDR3 is TGCGCCAGCAGTAGGACAGGGGGAGGTCAGCCCCAGCATTTT. Amino acid sequence: CASSRTGGGQPQHF.

This clonotype came up many times. The V call is TRBV29-1, the J call TRBJ1-1; perhaps TRBD1 as D (5 bases). Looked up from germline, CDR1 is SQVTM and CDR2 is ANQGSEA. The CDR3 covers 13 residues. V was trimmed by 6 bases and J by 4 bases, leaving 15 bases between them. The CDR3 here is CSVAGLGGTEAFF. In DNA form, the CDR3 reads TGCAGCGTCGCCGGATTGGGGGGCACTGAAGCTTTCTTT.

As for this clonotype: A much larger clone sits a single nucleotide away, making a read error possible. In nucleotides, the CDR3 is TGTGCCTCGACCCTCGGCTCTTCTAGCGGGGGCACAGATACGCAGTATTTT. Its protein is CASTLGSSSGGTDTQYF. The V and J genes are TRBV30 and TRBJ2-3; 9 bases match TRBD2. The CDR3 totals 17 residues. Germline values: CDR1 GTSNPN, CDR2 SVGIG (reference sequence). V shed 7 bases and J 1 base; nucleotides not matched to a gene: 15.

This clonotype has at least ten counts. The V call is TRBV14, the J call TRBJ2-7; D is undetermined. Trimming shortened V by 3 bases and J by 3 bases, and 9 bases separated the two germline ends. CDR1 is SGHDN and CDR2 is FVKESK in the germline V gene. The CDR3 consists of 13 residues. CDR3 residues: CASSHSDNYEQYF. The CDR3 DNA is TGTGCCAGCAGCCACTCGGATAACTACGAGCAGTACTTC.

V is TRBV28 and J is TRBJ2-7; TRBD1 aligns across 9 bases. Germline V CDR1 and CDR2: MDHEN, SYDVKM. This CDR3 comprises 14 residues. The J segment lost 4 bases and the V segment lost 6 bases, leaving 7 bases of the junction unmatched. For the CDR3, the DNA is TGTGCCAGCAGAAGGGACAGGGTAGGATACGAGCAGTACTTC. Translation gives CASRRDRVGYEQYF.

This clonotype was recorded many times. The chain has TRBV9 and TRBJ2-5; TRBD1 might be the D (6 bases). CDR1 SGDLS and CDR2 YYNGEE come from the germline V gene. The V and J ends lost 3 bases and 0 bases respectively, with 12 bases between them. CDR3 length equals 15 residues. CDR3 bases: TGTGCCAGCAGCGCCGGGACACAAGACCAAGAGACCCAGTACTTC. It codes for CASSAGTQDQETQYF.

This clonotype was found many times. The chain joins TRBV3-1 to TRBJ2-7; no definite D call. CDR1 LGHDT and CDR2 YNNKEL come from the germline V gene (reference sequence). CDR3 length equals 14 residues. Trimming removed 2 bases at V and 5 bases at J, with 13 bases between. Here the CDR3 reads CASSQSRVIHEQYF. Written as DNA, the CDR3 is TGTGCCAGCAGCCAAAGTAGGGTTATCCACGAGCAGTACTTC.

In its sample, this clonotype was seen a few times. The V call is TRBV11-2, the J call TRBJ2-2; 15 bases line up with TRBD2. CDR1 is SGHAT and CDR2 is FQNNGV in the germline V gene. The J segment lost 4 bases and the V segment lost 2 bases, leaving 5 bases of the junction unmatched. The CDR3 runs to 18 residues. CDR3 sequence (DNA): TGTGCCAGCAGCTTACCTGGACTAGCGGGGGGGAGCACCGGGGAGCTGTTTTTT. It codes for CASSLPGLAGGSTGELFF.

This clonotype was counted a few times. The V and J genes are TRBV5-5 and TRBJ2-5; tentatively, D is TRBD2 (7 bases). The CDR3 totals 15 residues. The ends were cut back, 0 bases at V and 5 bases at J, with 14 bases in the middle. CDR1 and CDR2 from the germline V gene are SGHKS and YYEKEE (reference sequence). The CDR3 here is CASSLEGGPGETQYF. Written as DNA, the CDR3 is TGTGCCAGCAGCTTGGAGGGGGGGCCTGGGGAGACCCAGTACTTC.

This clonotype came up many times. Here the CDR3 reads CASALSLNTGELFF. CDR3 in DNA: TGTGCCAGCGCTCTAAGCTTGAACACCGGGGAGCTGTTTTTT. The genes are TRBV28 and TRBJ2-2; no clear D. Trimming removed 8 bases at V and 1 base at J, with 11 bases between. Germline CDR1 reads MDHEN; CDR2 reads SYDVKM. This CDR3 contains 14 residues.

In this sample, this clonotype turned up many times. The chain couples TRBV10-3 to TRBJ2-3; 7 bases are shared with TRBD2. This CDR3 has 13 amino acids. V lost 8 bases and J lost 14; bases outside the gene matches: 16. Germline V gene sequence: CDR1 ENHRY, CDR2 SYGVKD. CDR3 sequence reads: CAIRGAGDSSGYF. The CDR3 coding sequence is TGTGCCATCCGAGGGGCGGGGGACTCGTCGGGGTATTTT.

Concerning this clonotype: This may stem from a read error, because a much larger clone lies one nucleotide away. The rearrangement uses TRBV6-5 and TRBJ2-7; D could derive from TRBD1 or TRBD2 (7 bases each). CDR1 MNHEY and CDR2 SVGAGI come from the germline V gene. The CDR3 extends over 12 amino acids. CDR3 residues: CANSYSGGGQYF. In DNA, the CDR3 is TGTGCCAACAGTTACTCAGGGGGGGGGCAGTACTTC.

This chain uses TRBV28 with TRBJ2-7; 8 positions agree with TRBD2. Per germline, CDR1 MDHEN and CDR2 SYDVKM. The CDR3 consists of 14 residues. J lost 4 bases, V lost 10 bases, and 12 bases had no gene match. The CDR3 sequence is CAISAGGAAYEQYF. CDR3 coding DNA: TGTGCCATCTCCGCGGGGGGAGCAGCTTACGAGCAGTACTTC.

This clonotype was recorded at least ten times. In DNA form, the CDR3 reads TGCGCCAGCAGCTTGGCCAGGACAACTAATGAAAAACTGTTTTTT. The encoded protein is CASSLARTTNEKLFF. V is TRBV5-1 and J is TRBJ1-4; D remains unclear. From germline, CDR1 is SGHRS and CDR2 YFSETQ. The ends were cut back, 0 bases at V and 0 bases at J, with 6 bases in the middle. The CDR3 covers 15 residues.

This clonotype was found many times. The chain combines TRBV18 with TRBJ2-3; D is perhaps TRBD1 or TRBD2 (5 bases each). Looked up from germline, CDR1 is KGHSH and CDR2 is LQKENI. Trimming removed 4 bases from V and 4 bases from J, with 12 bases in between. There are 14 residues in the CDR3. CDR3 DNA sequence: TGTGCCAGCTCACTGAGCCGGGACCCAGATACGCAGTATTTT. Translation: CASSLSRDPDTQYF.

This clonotype was seen many times. This sequence joins TRBV6-6 and TRBJ2-4; TRBD1 matches at 9 bases. The germline gives CDR1 MNHNY, CDR2 SVGAGI (reference sequence). The CDR3 totals 13 residues. The V and J ends lost 6 bases and 8 bases, in that order; junction bases with no gene match: 5. Here the CDR3 reads CASRDRGGDIQYF. CDR3 nucleotide sequence: TGTGCCAGCAGGGACAGGGGTGGGGACATTCAGTACTTC.

Note on this clonotype: A much larger clone differs from this one at a single base, so this may be a read error. The chain combines TRBV3-1 with TRBJ1-2; a possible D gene is TRBD1 (6 bases). CDR1 is LGHDT, CDR2 YNNKEL, per germline (reference sequence). Deletions cut 1 base from V and 8 bases from J, with 14 bases between. The CDR3 spans 14 residues. The CDR3 region has the DNA TGTGCCAGCAGCCAAGGACGGGGGGCAAGAGGCTACACCTTC. Translation gives CASSQGRGARGYTF.

This clonotype was seen at least ten times. The chain joins TRBV11-2 to TRBJ2-1; TRBD1 aligns across 9 bases. Germline V gene data show CDR1 as SGHAT and CDR2 as FQNNGV. V trimming: 5 bases; J trimming: 6 bases; junction bases outside the gene matches: 11. This CDR3 spans 16 amino acids. In DNA, the CDR3 is TGTGCCAGCAGCGACCGGGACAGGGCTTGGGCCAATGAGCAGTTCTTC. Protein product: CASSDRDRAWANEQFF.

This clonotype came up many times. V gene TRBV13 combines with J gene TRBJ2-1; 9 positions agree with TRBD1. The trim removed 4 bases at V and 5 bases at J, leaving 12 bases unmatched. This CDR3 spans 17 amino acids. Germline-derived CDR1 and CDR2 are PRHDT and FYEKMQ (reference sequence). The CDR3 spells CASSSGLTGGLHNEQFF. The CDR3 region has the DNA TGTGCCAGCAGCTCAGGACTTACAGGGGGCCTACACAATGAGCAGTTCTTC.